A single sample is the source of the 23 T cell receptor beta chains below, sequenced in a study of CD8+CD57+ T cells in acquired aplastic anemia. The template used for profiling TCR beta VDJ and CDR3 was genomic DNA. TCRdb called the reads again in MiXCR, with one record for every CDR3 protein. The sample yields 68,000 or so distinct CDR3 sequences, 54% seen once. Input material: sorted CD4+, CD8+, or CD8+CD57+ T cells (not recorded which) from PBMCs. The receptors were sampled from a human donor in good health, serving as a control.

The rearrangement joins TRBV5-8 to TRBJ2-3; D not certain. Germline V gene data show CDR1 as SGHTS and CDR2 as YDEGEE. Trimming took off 4 bases at V and 0 bases at J, with 9 bases between the two ends. The CDR3 consists of 14 residues. The CDR3 DNA reads as TGTGCCAGCAGCGTTACGGACAGCACAGATACGCAGTATTTT. This encodes CASSVTDSTDTQYF.

The genes are TRBV12-3 or TRBV12-4 and TRBJ2-1; 8 positions agree with TRBD1. The J call is doubtful: the DNA matches TRBJ2-7 better. The CDR3 spans 14 residues. CDR3 loop: CASSSRRGLYEQYF. The CDR3 nucleotides are TGTGCCAGCAGTTCCCGCAGGGGGCTGTACGAGCAGTACTTC.

A word on this clonotype: Compared with germline, one end of the junction differs, possibly owing to a read error. The CDR3 nucleotides read TGTGCCAGCAGCTCCCGACTAGCGGGAGTGGGAGATACGCAGTATTTT. Its protein product is CASSSRLAGVGDTQYF. The chain combines TRBV4-1 with TRBJ2-3; 12 positions match TRBD2. The CDR3 contains 16 residues. Germline CDR1 MGHRA, CDR2 YSYEKL.

This clonotype was counted many times. This chain links TRBV7-9 with TRBJ2-3, with D tentatively TRBD1 (5 bases). Trimming took off 2 bases at V and 0 bases at J, with 6 bases between the two ends. Germline CDR1 and CDR2: SEHNR and FQNEAQ (reference sequence). The CDR3 has 14 amino acids. CDR3 amino acids: CASSLKGSTDTQYF. DNA for the CDR3: TGTGCCAGCAGCTTAAAGGGGAGCACAGATACGCAGTATTTT.

This chain uses TRBV10-2 with TRBJ2-5, with TRBD2 identical over 7 bases. Germline trimming cut 2 bases from V and 2 bases from J; bases unmatched to any gene: 2. This CDR3 comprises 14 residues. Germline loops: CDR1 WSHSY, CDR2 SAAADI. The CDR3 spells CASSETSVQETQYF. In DNA, the CDR3 is TGCGCCAGCAGTGAGACTAGCGTACAAGAGACCCAGTACTTC.

The sample holds many counts of this clonotype. The gene calls are TRBV12-5 and TRBJ2-5, with D maybe TRBD1 (6 bases). The CDR3 is 13 residues long. V shed 6 bases and J shed 5 bases, with 13 bases lying between them. Per germline, CDR1 LGHNT and CDR2 FRNRAP. The CDR3 DNA is TGTGCTAGTGGCACAGGGCACGTCGAGACCCAGTACTTC. As protein: CASGTGHVETQYF.

This clonotype was seen ten or more times. This chain joins TRBV5-6 and TRBJ2-1; 11 bases are a match to TRBD2. The CDR3 length is 16 residues. Germline values: CDR1 SGHDT, CDR2 YYEEEE. V lost 3 bases and J lost 8; bases outside the gene matches: 10. CDR3 in amino acids: CASSSPGLAAPYEQFF. Here the CDR3 DNA reads TGTGCCAGCAGCTCTCCGGGACTAGCGGCCCCTTATGAGCAGTTCTTC.

Many counts were recorded for this clonotype. The chain employs TRBV2 and TRBJ1-2; tentatively, D is TRBD1 (6 bases). Germline V gene lookup returns CDR1 SNHLY and CDR2 FYNNEI. Trimming left V 2 bases short and J 3 bases short, with 22 bases between. The CDR3 has 18 amino acids. In DNA form, the CDR3 reads TGTGCCAGCAGTGAACCTAACTCGGGGGCAGTACGGGACTATGGCTACACCTTC. Translating gives CASSEPNSGAVRDYGYTF.

The rearrangement links TRBV19 to TRBJ2-7; D unclear. Germline V gene sequence: CDR1 LNHDA, CDR2 SQIVND (reference sequence). V lost 8 bases and J 0 bases, leaving 20 bases between the germline ends. This CDR3 has 16 residues. The CDR3 nucleotides are TGTGCCAGTGCCGCCTTCAAGACATTGAGCTCCTACGAGCAGTACTTC. It codes for CASAAFKTLSSYEQYF. Variable domain in full (rest from reference TRBV19 and TRBJ2-7): DGGITQSPKYLFRKEGQNVTLSCEQNLNHDAMYWYRQDPGQGLRLIYYSQIVNDFQKGDIAEGYSVSREKKESFPLTVTSAQKNPTAFYLCASAAFKTLSSYEQYFGPGTRLTVT.

This rearrangement joins TRBV7-8 to TRBJ1-1, with a tentative D call TRBD1 (5 bases). This CDR3 is 14 amino acids long. The germline V gene encodes CDR1 SGHVS and CDR2 FQNEAQ. V was trimmed by 8 bases and J by 7 bases, leaving 20 bases between them. CDR3 sequence reads: CASSPAGLGGEAFF. The CDR3, as DNA: TGTGCCAGCTCACCCGCAGGCCTTGGGGGTGAAGCTTTCTTT.

The chain links TRBV2 to TRBJ1-2; possible D gene TRBD1, 6 bases. The CDR3 sequence is 15 residues long. The germline V and J ends were trimmed by 1 base and 7 bases, with 16 bases remaining between them. The V gene's germline CDR1 is SNHLY and CDR2 FYNNEI. Here the CDR3 reads CASSEGDIQPIGYTF. CDR3 DNA: TGTGCCAGCAGTGAAGGGGACATCCAACCTATTGGCTACACCTTC.

In its sample, this clonotype was seen many times. This rearrangement joins TRBV12-3 or TRBV12-4 to TRBJ2-1, with TRBD1 matching over 7 bases. With V trimmed by 6 bases and J by 8 bases, 4 bases remained unmatched. CDR3 size: 12 residues. The CDR3 nucleotides read TGTGCCAGCAGAACCGGGACAGATGAGCAGTTCTTC. Translation: CASRTGTDEQFF.

The V and J genes are TRBV7-9 and TRBJ2-7, with 12 bases lining up with TRBD1. The CDR3 runs 15 residues. V lost 2 bases, J lost 5 bases, and 4 bases stayed unmatched. Germline V gene data show CDR1 as SEHNR and CDR2 as FQNEAQ (reference sequence). CDR3 sequence: CASSLTGTGGDEQYV. The CDR3 nucleotides read TGTGCCAGCAGCTTAACCGGGACAGGGGGCGACGAGCAGTACGTC.

The sample holds many counts of this clonotype. The chain has TRBV7-9 and TRBJ1-4; unclear D gene. Germline V gene lookup returns CDR1 SEHNR and CDR2 FQNEAQ (reference sequence). V gave up 1 base and J gave up 4 bases, with 10 bases separating them. This CDR3 has 15 amino acids. CDR3 sequence (DNA): TGTGCCAGCAGCTTAGGGGCGATAGATAATGAAAAACTGTTTTTT. As protein: CASSLGAIDNEKLFF. The full variable domain, its missing parts supplied by reference TRBV7-9 and TRBJ1-4, is DTGVSQNPRHKITKRGQNVTFRCDPISEHNRLYWYRQTLGQGPEFLTYFQNEAQLEKSRLLSDRFSAERPKGSFSTLEIQRTEQGDSAMYLCASSLGAIDNEKLFFGSGTQLSVL.

The sample holds a few counts of this clonotype. This chain uses TRBV15 with TRBJ2-7, with TRBD1 as a possible D gene (5 bases). Trimming removed 5 bases at V and 4 bases at J, with 9 bases between. This CDR3 region has 12 residues. Per germline, CDR1 LNHNV and CDR2 YYDKDF (reference sequence). CDR3 loop: CATSAHRYEQYF. In nucleotides, the CDR3 is TGTGCCACCAGCGCTCACAGGTACGAGCAGTACTTC.

In the case of this clonotype: A clone one base away is much larger, so this may be a read error. V is TRBV4-1 and J is TRBJ2-2; D might be TRBD1 or TRBD2, each matching 5 bases. This CDR3 has 17 residues. Germline CDR1 reads MGHRA; CDR2 reads YSYEKL. This CDR3 reads CARSTTLGDVRTGELFF. CDR3 DNA: TGCGCCCGCAGTACCACCCTCGGGGACGTGAGGACCGGGGAGCTGTTTTTT.

The chain combines TRBV15 with TRBJ2-6, with no clear D. The V gene's germline CDR1 is LNHNV and CDR2 YYDKDF (reference sequence). There are 17 residues in the CDR3. Between the trimmed V and J ends, which lost 4 bases and 0 bases, there was a span of 13 bases. The CDR3 is CATSNGRINSGANVLTF. The CDR3 DNA is TGTGCCACCAGCAACGGACGGATCAACTCTGGGGCCAACGTCCTGACTTTC.

The sample holds many counts of this clonotype. This chain uses TRBV12-3 or TRBV12-4 with TRBJ2-1, with D unclear. This CDR3 has 16 amino acids. Trimming cost V 4 bases and J 0 bases, with 13 bases left between them. CDR3 protein: CASSWAPSGSYNEQFF. The CDR3 coding sequence is TGTGCCAGCAGTTGGGCCCCGTCTGGCTCCTACAATGAGCAGTTCTTC.

The chain carries TRBV5-4 and TRBJ2-5; maybe TRBD1 (6 bases). Germline V lookup: CDR1 SGHNT, CDR2 YYREEE (reference sequence). The CDR3 runs 14 residues. Trimming stripped 5 bases from V and 0 bases from J, with 11 bases between. DNA of the CDR3: TGTGCCAGCAGTCCGACAGGTTACCAAGAGACCCAGTACTTC. Its translation is CASSPTGYQETQYF.

The rearrangement joins TRBV7-3 to TRBJ2-7; weak D call: TRBD2 (5 bases). Germline V gene sequence: CDR1 SGHTA, CDR2 FQGTGA. Trimming stripped 1 base from V and 5 bases from J, with 6 bases between. CDR3 length equals 12 residues. This CDR3 reads CASSLNGDEQYF. CDR3 DNA: TGTGCCAGCAGCTTAAACGGGGACGAGCAGTACTTC.

This clonotype was found a few times. The chain couples TRBV19 to TRBJ1-1, with 7 nucleotides matching TRBD1. Germline V CDR1 and CDR2: LNHDA, SQIVND (reference sequence). The V gene end was trimmed by 6 bases and the J gene end by 3 bases; junction bases not matched to a gene: 10. This CDR3 is built from 15 residues. The CDR3 region is CASSPWEGADTEAFF. Written as DNA, the CDR3 is TGTGCCAGTAGCCCCTGGGAGGGGGCGGACACTGAAGCTTTCTTT.

The chain uses TRBV20-1 and TRBJ1-1; D remains unclear. CDR3 length: 12 amino acids. V lost 3 bases and J lost 4, with 9 bases in between. In germline, CDR1 is DFQATT, CDR2 SNEGSKA (reference sequence). CDR3 protein: CSASLGSTEAFF. The CDR3 DNA follows: TGCAGTGCTAGTCTTGGGTCCACTGAAGCTTTCTTT.

The chain has TRBV19 and TRBJ2-1; TRBD2 aligns across 8 bases. The CDR3 extends over 16 amino acids. The ends lost 6 bases at V and 0 bases at J; junction bases unmatched: 7. Germline assignment: CDR1 LNHDA and CDR2 SQIVND (reference sequence). CDR3 bases: TGTGCCAGTAGCGCTTCAAGCGGGAGCTCCTACAATGAGCAGTTCTTC. Translated, it gives CASSASSGSSYNEQFF.